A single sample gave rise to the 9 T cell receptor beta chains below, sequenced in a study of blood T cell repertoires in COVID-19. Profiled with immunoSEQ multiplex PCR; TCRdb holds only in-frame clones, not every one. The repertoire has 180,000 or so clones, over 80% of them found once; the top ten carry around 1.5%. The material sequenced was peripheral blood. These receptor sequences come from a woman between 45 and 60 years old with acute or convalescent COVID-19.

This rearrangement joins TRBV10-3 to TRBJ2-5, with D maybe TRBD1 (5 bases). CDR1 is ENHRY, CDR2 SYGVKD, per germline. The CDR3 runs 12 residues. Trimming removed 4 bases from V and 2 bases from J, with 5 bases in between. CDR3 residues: CAISAGQETQYF. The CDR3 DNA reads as TGTGCCATCAGTGCAGGGCAAGAGACCCAGTACTTC.

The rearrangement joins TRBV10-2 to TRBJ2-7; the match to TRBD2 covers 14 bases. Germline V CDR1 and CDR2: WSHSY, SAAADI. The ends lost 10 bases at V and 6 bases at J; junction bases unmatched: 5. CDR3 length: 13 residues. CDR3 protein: CATGTSGSSEQYF. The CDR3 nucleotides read TGCGCCACCGGGACTAGCGGGAGTTCCGAGCAGTACTTC.

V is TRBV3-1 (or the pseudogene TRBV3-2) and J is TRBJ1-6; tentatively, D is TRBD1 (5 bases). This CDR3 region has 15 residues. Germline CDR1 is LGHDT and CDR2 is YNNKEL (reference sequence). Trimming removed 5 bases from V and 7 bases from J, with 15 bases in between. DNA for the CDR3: TGTGCCAGCAGCAAAAGTGGGGCCTTGAATTCACCCCTCCACTTT. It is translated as CASSKSGALNSPLHF.

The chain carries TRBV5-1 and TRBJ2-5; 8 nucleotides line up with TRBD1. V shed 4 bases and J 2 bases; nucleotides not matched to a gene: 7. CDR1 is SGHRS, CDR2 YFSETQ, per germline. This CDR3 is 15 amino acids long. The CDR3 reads CASSPTGGTQETQYF. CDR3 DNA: TGCGCCAGCAGCCCCACAGGGGGGACTCAAGAGACCCAGTACTTC.

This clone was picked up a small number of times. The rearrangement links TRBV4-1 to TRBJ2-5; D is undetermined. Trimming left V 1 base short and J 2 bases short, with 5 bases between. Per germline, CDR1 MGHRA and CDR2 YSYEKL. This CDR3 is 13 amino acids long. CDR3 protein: CASSQAPQETQYF. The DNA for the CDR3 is TGCGCCAGCAGCCAAGCTCCTCAAGAGACCCAGTACTTC.

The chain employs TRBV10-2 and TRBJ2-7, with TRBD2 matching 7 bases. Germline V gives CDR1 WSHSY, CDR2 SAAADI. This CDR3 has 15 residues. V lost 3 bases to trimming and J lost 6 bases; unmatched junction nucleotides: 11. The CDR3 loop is CASSEGLGKVSEQYF. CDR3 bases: TGCGCCAGCAGTGAAGGACTAGGCAAAGTCTCCGAGCAGTACTTC.

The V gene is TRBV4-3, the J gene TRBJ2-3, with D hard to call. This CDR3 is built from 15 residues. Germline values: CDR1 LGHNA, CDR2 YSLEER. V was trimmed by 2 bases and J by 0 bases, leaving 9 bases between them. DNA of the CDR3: TGCGCCAGCAGCCAATCGAGAGCTAGCACAGATACGCAGTATTTT. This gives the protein CASSQSRASTDTQYF.

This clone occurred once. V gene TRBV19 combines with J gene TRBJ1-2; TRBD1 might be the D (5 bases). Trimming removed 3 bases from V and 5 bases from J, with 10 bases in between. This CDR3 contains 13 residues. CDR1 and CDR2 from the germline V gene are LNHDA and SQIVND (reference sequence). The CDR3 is CASSISGQYGYTF. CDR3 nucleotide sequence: TGTGCCAGTAGTATCTCCGGACAATATGGCTACACCTTC.

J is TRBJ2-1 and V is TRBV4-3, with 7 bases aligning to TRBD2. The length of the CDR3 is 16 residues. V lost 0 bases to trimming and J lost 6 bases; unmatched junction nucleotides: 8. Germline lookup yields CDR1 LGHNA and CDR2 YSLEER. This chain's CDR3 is CASSQDFGRRGNEQFF. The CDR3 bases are TGCGCCAGCAGCCAAGATTTCGGGAGGCGAGGCAATGAGCAGTTCTTC.